Here is one T cell receptor (beta chain) with its context. The record originates from a study of OX40 agonist ivuxolimab in advanced cancers. Clones were sequenced by immunoSEQ multiplex PCR, and TCRdb holds only the in-frame ones, with some missing. The sample includes tens of thousands of clones, around 86% seen only once; the top ten take approximately 0.3%. V lost 7 bases to trimming and J lost 2 bases, with 4 bases between them. The germline CDR1 and CDR2 sequences are SEHNR and FQNEAQ (reference sequence). The CDR3 length is 11 residues. The TCR comes from an adult with an advanced solid tumor such as melanoma, head and neck, liver or kidney cancer. This specimen was CD4+ or CD8+ T cells sorted from blood, taken in a trial of the OX40 agonist ivuxolimab. The chain is built from TRBV7-9 and TRBJ2-3; D gene ambiguous. CDR3 protein: CASTPTDTQYF. CDR3 DNA: TGTGCCAGCACCCCCACAGATACGCAGTATTTT. The whole variable domain, filled in from reference TRBV7-9 and TRBJ2-3, reads DTGVSQNPRHKITKRGQNVTFRCDPISEHNRLYWYRQTLGQGPEFLTYFQNEAQLEKSRLLSDRFSAERPKGSFSTLEIQRTEQGDSAMYLCASTPTDTQYFGPGTRLTVL.